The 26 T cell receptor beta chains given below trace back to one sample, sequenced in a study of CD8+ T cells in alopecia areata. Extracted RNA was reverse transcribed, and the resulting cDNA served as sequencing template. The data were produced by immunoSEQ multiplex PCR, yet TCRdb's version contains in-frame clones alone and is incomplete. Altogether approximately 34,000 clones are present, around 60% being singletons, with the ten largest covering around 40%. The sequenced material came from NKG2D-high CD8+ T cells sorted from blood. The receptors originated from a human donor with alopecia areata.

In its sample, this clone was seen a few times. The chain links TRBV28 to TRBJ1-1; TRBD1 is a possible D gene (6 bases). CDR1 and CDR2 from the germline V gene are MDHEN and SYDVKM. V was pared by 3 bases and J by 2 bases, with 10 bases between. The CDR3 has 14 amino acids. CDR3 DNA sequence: TGTGCCAGCAGTTTGACAGGTGCCAACACTGAAGCTTTCTTT. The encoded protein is CASSLTGANTEAFF.

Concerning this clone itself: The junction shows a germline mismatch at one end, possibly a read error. The CDR3 spells CASGLGGRSGGTDTQYF. CDR3 in DNA: TGTGCCAGCGGCTTAGGGGGCCGGAGCGGTGGCACAGATACGCAGTATTTT. The V gene is TRBV5-4, the J gene TRBJ2-3; TRBD1 matches at 7 bases. CDR1 is SGHNT, CDR2 YYREEE, per germline (reference sequence). The CDR3 loop spans 17 amino acids.

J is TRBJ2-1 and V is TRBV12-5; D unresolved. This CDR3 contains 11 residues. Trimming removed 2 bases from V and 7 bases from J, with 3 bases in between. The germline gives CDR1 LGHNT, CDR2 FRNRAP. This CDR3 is CASGLSNEQFF. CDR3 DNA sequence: TGTGCTAGTGGTTTGTCGAATGAGCAGTTCTTC.

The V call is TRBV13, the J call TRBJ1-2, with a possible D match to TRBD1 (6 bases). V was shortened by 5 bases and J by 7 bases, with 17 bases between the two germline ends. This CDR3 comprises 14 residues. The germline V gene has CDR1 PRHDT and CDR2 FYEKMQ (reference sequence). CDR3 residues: CASSPEGQQSGYTF. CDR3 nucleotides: TGTGCCAGCAGCCCGGAAGGACAGCAGAGTGGCTACACCTTC.

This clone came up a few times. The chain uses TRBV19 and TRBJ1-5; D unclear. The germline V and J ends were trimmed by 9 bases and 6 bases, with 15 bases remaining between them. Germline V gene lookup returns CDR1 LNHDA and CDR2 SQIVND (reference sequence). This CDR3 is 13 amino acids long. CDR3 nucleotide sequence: TGTGCCAGCTCCCCGAGGTCGACTCAGCCCCAGCATTTT. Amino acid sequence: CASSPRSTQPQHF.

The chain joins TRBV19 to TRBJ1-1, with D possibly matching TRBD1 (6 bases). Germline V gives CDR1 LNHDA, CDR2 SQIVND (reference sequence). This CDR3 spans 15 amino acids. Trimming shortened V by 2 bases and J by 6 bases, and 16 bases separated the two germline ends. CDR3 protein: CASSIRGGRMPEAFF. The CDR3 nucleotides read TGTGCCAGTAGTATAAGGGGGGGCAGGATGCCTGAAGCTTTCTTT.

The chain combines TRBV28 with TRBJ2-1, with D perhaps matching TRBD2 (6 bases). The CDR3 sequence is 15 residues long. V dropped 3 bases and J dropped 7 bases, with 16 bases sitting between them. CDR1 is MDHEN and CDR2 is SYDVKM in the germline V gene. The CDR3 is CASSFGTEAWNEQFF. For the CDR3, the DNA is TGTGCCAGCAGTTTCGGGACTGAAGCTTGGAATGAGCAGTTCTTC.

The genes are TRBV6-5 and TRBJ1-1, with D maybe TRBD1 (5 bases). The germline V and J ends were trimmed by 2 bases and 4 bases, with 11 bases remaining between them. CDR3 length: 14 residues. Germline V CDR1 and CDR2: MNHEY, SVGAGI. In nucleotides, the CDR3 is TGTGCCAGCAGTTACCAAGGGGTATCCACTGAAGCTTTCTTT. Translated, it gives CASSYQGVSTEAFF.

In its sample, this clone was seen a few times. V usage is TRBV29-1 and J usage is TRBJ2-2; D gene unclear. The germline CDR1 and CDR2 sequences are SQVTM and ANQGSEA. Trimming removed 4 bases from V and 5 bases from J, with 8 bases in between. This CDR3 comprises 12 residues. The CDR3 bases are TGCAGCGTTGTTTTATGGACCGGGGAGCTGTTTTTT. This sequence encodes CSVVLWTGELFF.

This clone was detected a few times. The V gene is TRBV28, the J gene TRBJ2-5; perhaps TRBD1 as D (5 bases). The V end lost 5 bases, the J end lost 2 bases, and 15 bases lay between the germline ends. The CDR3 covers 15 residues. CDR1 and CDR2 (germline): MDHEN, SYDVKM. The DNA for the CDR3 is TGTGCCAGCAGTCCCCCTAGGGGAACACAAGAGACCCAGTACTTC. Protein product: CASSPPRGTQETQYF. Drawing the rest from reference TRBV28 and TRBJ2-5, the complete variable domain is DVKVTQSSRYLVKRTGEKVFLECVQDMDHENMFWYRQDPGLGLRLIYFSYDVKMKEKGDIPEGYSVSREKKERFSLILESASTNQTSMYLCASSPPRGTQETQYFGPGTRLLVL.

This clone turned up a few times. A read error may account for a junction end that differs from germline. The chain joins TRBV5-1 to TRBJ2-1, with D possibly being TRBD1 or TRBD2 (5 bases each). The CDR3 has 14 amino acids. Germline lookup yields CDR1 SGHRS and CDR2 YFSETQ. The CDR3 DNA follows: TGTGCCAGCAGCTCACCGGGACGGCCCAATGAGCAGTTCTTC. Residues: CASSSPGRPNEQFF.

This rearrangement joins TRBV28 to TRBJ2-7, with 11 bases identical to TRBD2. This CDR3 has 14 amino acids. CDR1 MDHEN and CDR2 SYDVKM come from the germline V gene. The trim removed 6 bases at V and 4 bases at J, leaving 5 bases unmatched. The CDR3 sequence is CASRRASGRYEQYF. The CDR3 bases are TGTGCCAGCAGGAGGGCTAGCGGGAGGTACGAGCAGTACTTC.

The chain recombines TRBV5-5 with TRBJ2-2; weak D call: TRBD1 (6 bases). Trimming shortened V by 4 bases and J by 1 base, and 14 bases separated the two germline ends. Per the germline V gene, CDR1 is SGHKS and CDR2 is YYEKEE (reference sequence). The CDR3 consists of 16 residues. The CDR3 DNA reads TGTGCCAGCAGCCACCCCGGGACACAGAACACCGGGGAGCTGTTTTTT. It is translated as CASSHPGTQNTGELFF.

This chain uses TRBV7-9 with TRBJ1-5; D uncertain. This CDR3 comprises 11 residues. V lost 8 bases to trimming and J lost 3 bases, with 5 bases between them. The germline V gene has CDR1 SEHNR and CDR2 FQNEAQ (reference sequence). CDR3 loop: CASGYNQPQHF. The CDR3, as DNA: TGTGCCAGCGGCTACAATCAGCCCCAGCATTTT. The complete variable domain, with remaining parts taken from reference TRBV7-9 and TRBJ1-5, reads DTGVSQNPRHKITKRGQNVTFRCDPISEHNRLYWYRQTLGQGPEFLTYFQNEAQLEKSRLLSDRFSAERPKGSFSTLEIQRTEQGDSAMYLCASGYNQPQHFGDGTRLSIL.

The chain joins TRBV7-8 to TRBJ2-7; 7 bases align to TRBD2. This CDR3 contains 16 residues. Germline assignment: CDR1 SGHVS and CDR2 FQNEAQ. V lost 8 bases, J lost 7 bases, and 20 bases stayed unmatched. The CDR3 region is CASSKRISGPLQEQYF. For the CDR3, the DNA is TGTGCCAGCTCAAAGAGGATTAGCGGGCCCCTACAGGAGCAGTACTTC.

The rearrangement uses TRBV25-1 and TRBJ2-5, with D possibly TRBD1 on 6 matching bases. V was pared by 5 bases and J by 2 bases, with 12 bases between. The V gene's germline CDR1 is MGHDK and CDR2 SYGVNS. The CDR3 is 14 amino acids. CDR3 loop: CASSPDRYQETQYF. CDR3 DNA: TGTGCCAGCAGTCCAGACAGGTATCAAGAGACCCAGTACTTC.

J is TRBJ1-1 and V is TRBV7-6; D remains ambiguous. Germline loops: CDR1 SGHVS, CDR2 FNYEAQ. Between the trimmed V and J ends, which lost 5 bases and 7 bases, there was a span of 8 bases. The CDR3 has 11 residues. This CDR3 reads CASSRSLEAFF. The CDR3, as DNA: TGTGCCAGCAGCCGTTCCCTTGAAGCTTTCTTT.

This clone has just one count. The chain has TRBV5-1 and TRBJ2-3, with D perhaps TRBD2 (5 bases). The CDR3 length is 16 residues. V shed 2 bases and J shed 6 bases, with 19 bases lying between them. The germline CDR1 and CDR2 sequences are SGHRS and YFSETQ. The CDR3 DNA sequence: TGCGCCAGCAGCTTAGTCCAGCGGCGGAATAGGGATACGCAGTATTTT. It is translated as CASSLVQRRNRDTQYF.

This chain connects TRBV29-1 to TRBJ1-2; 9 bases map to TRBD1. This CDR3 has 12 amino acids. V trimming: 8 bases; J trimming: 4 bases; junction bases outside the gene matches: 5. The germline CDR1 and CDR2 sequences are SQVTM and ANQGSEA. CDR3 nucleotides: TGCAGCCCTGAGGGACAGGGCTATGGCTACACCTTC. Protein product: CSPEGQGYGYTF.

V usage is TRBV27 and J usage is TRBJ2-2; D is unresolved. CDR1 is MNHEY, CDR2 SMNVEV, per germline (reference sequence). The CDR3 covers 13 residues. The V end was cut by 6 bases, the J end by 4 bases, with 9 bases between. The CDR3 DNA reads TGTGCCAGCAGCTTCCCCTCCACCGGGGAGCTGTTTTTT. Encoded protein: CASSFPSTGELFF.

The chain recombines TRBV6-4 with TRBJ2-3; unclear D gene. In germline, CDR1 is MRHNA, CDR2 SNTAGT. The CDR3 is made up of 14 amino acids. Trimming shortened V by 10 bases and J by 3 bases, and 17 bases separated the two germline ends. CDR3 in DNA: TGTGCCACCCTCGAGGCCACCCCGACAGATACGCAGTATTTT. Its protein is CATLEATPTDTQYF.

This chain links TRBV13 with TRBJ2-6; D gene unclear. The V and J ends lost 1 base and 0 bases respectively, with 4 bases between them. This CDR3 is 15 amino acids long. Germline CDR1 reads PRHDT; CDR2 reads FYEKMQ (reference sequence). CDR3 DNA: TGTGCCAGCAGCTTAGTCAACTCTGGGGCCAACGTCCTGACTTTC. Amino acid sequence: CASSLVNSGANVLTF.

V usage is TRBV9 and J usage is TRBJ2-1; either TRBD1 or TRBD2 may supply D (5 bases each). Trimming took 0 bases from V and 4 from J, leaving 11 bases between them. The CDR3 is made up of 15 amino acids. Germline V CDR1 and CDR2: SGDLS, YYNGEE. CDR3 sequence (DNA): TGTGCCAGCAGCGTAGAACAGGAGCGGTACAATGAGCAGTTCTTC. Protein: CASSVEQERYNEQFF.

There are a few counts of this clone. CDR3 sequence: CASSSPGQLEQYF. The CDR3 DNA sequence: TGTGCCAGCAGCTCACCGGGACAGCTCGAGCAGTACTTC. The V call is TRBV7-6, the J call TRBJ2-7; 7 positions agree with TRBD1. This CDR3 spans 13 amino acids. CDR1 and CDR2 (germline): SGHVS, FNYEAQ. The ends lost 4 bases at V and 6 bases at J; junction bases unmatched: 6.

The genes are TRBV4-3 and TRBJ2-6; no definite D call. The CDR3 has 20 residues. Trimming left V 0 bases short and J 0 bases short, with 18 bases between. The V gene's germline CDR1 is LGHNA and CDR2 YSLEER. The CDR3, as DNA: TGCGCCAGCAGCCAAGATTTTCCCTCCACCTTTCTCTCTGGGGCCAACGTCCTGACTTTC. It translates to CASSQDFPSTFLSGANVLTF.

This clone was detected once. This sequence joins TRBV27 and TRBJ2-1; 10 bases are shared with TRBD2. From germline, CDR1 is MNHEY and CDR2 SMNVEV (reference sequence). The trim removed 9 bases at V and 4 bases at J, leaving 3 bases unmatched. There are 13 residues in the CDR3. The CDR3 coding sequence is TGTGCCAGTGGACTAGCGGATTACAATGAGCAGTTCTTC. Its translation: CASGLADYNEQFF.